This T cell receptor (beta chain) was sequenced for a study of PD-1 blockade in classical Hodgkin lymphoma. General study findings and limits: Reports described newly diagnosed patients as having lower baseline TCR diversity than healthy donors.

With respect to this clone: The antigen is not known.

In germline, CDR1 is SGHTA, CDR2 FQGNSA. V was pared by 0 bases and J by 5 bases, with 3 bases of the junction left unmatched. This CDR3 has 15 residues. Libraries were prepared by immunoSEQ multiplex PCR; TCRdb keeps only in-frame clonotypes and omits some of them. The sample yields some 96,000 clones, 80% to 95% seen once. No patient escaped relapse after autologous stem cell transplantation, and brentuximab vedotin exposure varied. Sequences were derived from peripheral blood mononuclear cells (PBMCs), sampled at baseline. This chain uses TRBV7-2 with TRBJ1-4; TRBD1 matches 7 bases. The clonotype originates from a human donor with classical Hodgkin lymphoma. CDR3 nucleotides: TGTGCCAGCAGCTTAGCGGACAGGCACAATGAAAAACTGTTTTTT. It encodes CASSLADRHNEKLFF.